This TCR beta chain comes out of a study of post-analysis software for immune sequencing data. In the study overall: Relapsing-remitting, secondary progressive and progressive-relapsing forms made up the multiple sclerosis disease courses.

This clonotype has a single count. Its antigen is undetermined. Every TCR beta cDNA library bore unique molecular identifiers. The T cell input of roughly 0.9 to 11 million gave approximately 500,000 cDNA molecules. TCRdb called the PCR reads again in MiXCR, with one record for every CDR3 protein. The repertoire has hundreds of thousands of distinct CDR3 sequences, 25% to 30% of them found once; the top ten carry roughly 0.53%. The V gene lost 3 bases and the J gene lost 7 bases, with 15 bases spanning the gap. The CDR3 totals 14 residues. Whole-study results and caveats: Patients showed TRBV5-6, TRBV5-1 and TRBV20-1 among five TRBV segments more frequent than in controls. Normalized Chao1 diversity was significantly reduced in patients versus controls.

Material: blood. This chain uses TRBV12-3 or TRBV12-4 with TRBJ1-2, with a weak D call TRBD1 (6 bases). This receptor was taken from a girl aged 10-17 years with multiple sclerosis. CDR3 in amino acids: CASSFDGGRGGYTF. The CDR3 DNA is TGTGCCAGCAGTTTTGATGGGGGGCGAGGTGGCTACACCTTC.